This is a list of T cell receptor beta chains from one sample in a study of blood T cell repertoires in COVID-19. Measured with immunoSEQ multiplex PCR; TCRdb has only the in-frame clones, and not every one. The sample holds 140,000 to 150,000 clones, about 90% seen once. The source material was PBMCs or T cells enriched from blood (not recorded which). The receptors here all came from a man aged 55-75 years who had recovered from COVID-19. CDR3s include the opening cysteine and the closing phenylalanine or tryptophan. D genes are given only for firm matches. Size tells how often a clone was seen (once, few, many) or the class of an expanded clone, and some rows leave it out.

clone size	D gene	V gene	J gene	CDR3 protein	CDR3 DNA
NA	TRBD2	TRBV5-4	TRBJ2-1	CASSTETSDHEQFF	TGTGCCAGCAGCACAGAGACTAGCGATCATGAGCAGTTCTTC
NA	TRBD1	TRBV28	TRBJ2-3	CASSRMTGSDTQYF	TGTGCCAGCAGCCGCATGACAGGGTCAGATACGCAGTATTTT
NA	NA	TRBV9	TRBJ2-5	CASSVGIHFRGFQETQYF	TGTGCCAGCAGCGTAGGTATCCACTTTAGGGGGTTCCAAGAGACCCAGTACTTC
NA	TRBD1	TRBV6-5	TRBJ2-7	CASRAMGQGNYEQYF	TGTGCCAGCAGAGCAATGGGACAGGGAAACTACGAGCAGTACTTC
NA	TRBD1	TRBV7-2	TRBJ1-2	CASSGDSKPYGYTF	TGTGCCAGCAGCGGGGACAGCAAACCCTATGGCTACACCTTC
NA	NA	TRBV28	TRBJ2-7	CASSRDSGYSYEQYF	TGTGCCAGCAGTCGGGACTCGGGCTACTCCTACGAGCAGTACTTC
NA	TRBD2	TRBV28	TRBJ2-1	CASSPPGTSGLTNEQFF	TGTGCCAGCAGTCCTCCAGGGACTAGCGGACTAACAAATGAGCAGTTCTTC
NA	TRBD1	TRBV18	TRBJ2-5	CASSPRETGQETQYF	TGTGCCAGCTCACCAAGGGAGACAGGGCAAGAGACCCAGTACTTC
NA	TRBD1	TRBV7-9	TRBJ1-1	CASSLEGQDAFF	TGTGCCAGCAGCTTAGAGGGACAGGATGCTTTCTTT
NA	NA	TRBV6-1	TRBJ1-6	CASSELGGSPLHF	TGTGCCAGCAGTGAACTCGGGGGATCACCCCTCCACTTT
few	NA	TRBV2	TRBJ2-1	CASGTGGDEQFF	TGTGCCAGCGGTACAGGCGGCGATGAGCAGTTCTTC
NA	TRBD2	TRBV2	TRBJ2-7	CANAPRRAGVGEQYF	TGTGCCAACGCGCCCCGCCGAGCGGGAGTAGGAGAGCAGTACTTC
NA	TRBD1	TRBV5-1	TRBJ2-7	CASSPQPGQGRNEQYF	TGCGCCAGCAGCCCGCAGCCGGGACAGGGGAGGAACGAGCAGTACTTC
NA	NA	TRBV6-5	TRBJ1-2	CASSYFGASGYTF	TGTGCCAGCAGTTACTTTGGAGCGAGTGGCTACACCTTC
NA	NA	TRBV28	TRBJ1-3	CASGLPSGNTIYF	TGTGCCAGCGGTCTACCCTCTGGAAACACCATATATTTT
NA	TRBD1	TRBV10-3	TRBJ1-1	CAIREGQGMNTEAFF	TGTGCCATCAGGGAGGGACAGGGGATGAACACTGAAGCTTTCTTT
NA	NA	TRBV19	TRBJ1-4	CASQGFAREKLFF	TGTGCCAGTCAGGGGTTTGCCCGAGAAAAACTGTTTTTT
NA	NA	TRBV25-1	TRBJ2-1	CASSDGDRGVSRNEQFF	TGTGCCAGCAGTGACGGGGATCGTGGGGTTTCGAGGAATGAGCAGTTCTTC
NA	NA	TRBV10-3	TRBJ1-1	CAISESKGKTEAFF	TGTGCCATCAGTGAGTCGAAGGGGAAGACTGAAGCTTTCTTT
NA	NA	TRBV6-4	TRBJ1-5	CASSEHRDQPQHF	TGTGCCAGCAGTGAACACAGGGATCAGCCCCAGCATTTT
NA	TRBD1	TRBV5-4	TRBJ2-7	CASSLAPTDRGVEQYF	TGTGCCAGCAGCTTGGCCCCAACGGACAGGGGAGTCGAGCAGTACTTC
NA	NA	TRBV9	TRBJ2-7	CASSVEGRGAYEQYF	TGTGCCAGCAGCGTAGAGGGCAGGGGGGCCTACGAGCAGTACTTC
NA	TRBD1	TRBV27	TRBJ2-7	CASSPLDRVLYEQYF	TGTGCCAGCAGCCCCCTCGACAGGGTGCTATACGAGCAGTACTTC
NA	NA	TRBV28	TRBJ1-4	CASSREKLFF	TGTGCCTCCTCTCGTGAAAAACTGTTTTTT
NA	TRBD1	TRBV5-1	TRBJ1-6	CASSKGQASGYNSPLHF	TGCGCCAGCAGCAAAGGACAGGCGAGCGGATATAATTCACCCCTCCACTTT
NA	NA	TRBV18	TRBJ1-1	CASSEGQRTEAFF	TGTGCCAGCTCTGAGGGTCAACGCACTGAAGCTTTCTTT
NA	TRBD1	TRBV2	TRBJ1-2	CASREGTGYGYTF	TGTGCCAGCAGGGAAGGGACAGGCTATGGCTACACCTTC
NA	NA	TRBV6-5	TRBJ1-4	CATQTNEKLFF	TGTGCCACCCAAACTAATGAAAAACTGTTTTTT
once	TRBD2	TRBV6-2/TRBV6-3	TRBJ2-3	CASSYGGSGGLSDTQYF	TGTGCCAGCAGTTACGGCGGGTCGGGGGGGCTCTCCGATACGCAGTATTTT
once	NA	TRBV2	TRBJ1-1	CASSSTGLNTEAFF	TGTGCCAGCAGTTCCACAGGGCTTAACACTGAAGCTTTCTTT
once	NA	TRBV5-4	TRBJ1-6	CASSLARVLSPLHF	TGTGCCAGCAGCTTGGCCAGGGTACTATCACCCCTCCACTTT
NA	NA	TRBV28	TRBJ1-1	CASTGGTEAFF	TGTGCCAGCACTGGGGGGACTGAAGCTTTCTTT
NA	NA	TRBV29-1	TRBJ2-5	CSVRAGGRSETQYF	TGCAGCGTTAGGGCCGGGGGGCGGTCCGAGACCCAGTACTTC
NA	NA	TRBV18	TRBJ2-2	CASSPDRPHSSTGELFF	TGTGCCAGCTCACCCGACAGGCCTCATAGTAGCACCGGGGAGCTGTTTTTT
once	NA	TRBV3-1/TRBV3-2	TRBJ1-6	CASSRGIYNSPLHF	TGTGCCAGCAGCCGCGGGATCTATAATTCACCCCTCCACTTT
NA	NA	TRBV2	TRBJ1-1	CASTLDGGMVNTEAFF	TGTGCCAGCACCCTTGACGGGGGGATGGTAAACACTGAAGCTTTCTTT
NA	TRBD2	TRBV4-2	TRBJ2-7	CASSQVASGYEQYF	TGTGCCAGCAGCCAAGTCGCTAGCGGATACGAGCAGTACTTC
NA	TRBD2	TRBV10-3	TRBJ2-7	CAISEGLAGATYEQYF	TGTGCCATCAGTGAGGGACTAGCGGGGGCCACCTACGAGCAGTACTTC
NA	NA	TRBV6-1	TRBJ2-7	CASSEVGLQYF	TGTGCCAGCAGTGAAGTCGGTCTTCAGTACTTC
NA	TRBD2	TRBV5-1	TRBJ2-7	CASSPGLAGGIYYEQYF	TGCGCCAGCAGCCCGGGACTAGCGGGGGGGATTTACTACGAGCAGTACTTC
NA	NA	TRBV13	TRBJ2-1	CASSTQGGYNEQFF	TGTGCCAGCAGCACTCAGGGGGGTTACAATGAGCAGTTCTTC
NA	NA	TRBV5-4	TRBJ2-5	CASSSTYRWEETQYF	TGTGCCAGCAGCTCGACCTACAGGTGGGAAGAGACCCAGTACTTC
NA	TRBD1	TRBV30	TRBJ1-4	CAWNYRGQSEKLFF	TGTGCCTGGAACTACAGGGGGCAGAGTGAAAAACTGTTTTTT
NA	TRBD1	TRBV2	TRBJ2-7	CASSGTGSHEQYF	TGTGCCAGCTCCGGGACAGGGTCCCACGAGCAGTACTTC
NA	TRBD2	TRBV24-1	TRBJ2-3	CATSPGGSTDTQYF	TGTGCCACCAGTCCGGGAGGGTCGACAGATACGCAGTATTTT
NA	TRBD2	TRBV5-6	TRBJ2-1	CASSFLFGGRDNEQFF	TGTGCCAGCAGCTTCTTGTTTGGCGGGAGGGACAATGAGCAGTTCTTC
NA	NA	TRBV12-3/TRBV12-4	TRBJ2-7	CASSHRNLYEQYF	TGTGCCAGCAGTCACAGGAATCTCTACGAGCAGTACTTC
NA	TRBD1	TRBV2	TRBJ2-5	CASSDKTGGQGTQYF	TGTGCCAGCAGTGACAAAACAGGGGGTCAGGGGACCCAGTACTTC
NA	NA	TRBV12-3/TRBV12-4	TRBJ2-1	CASSSRNEQFF	TGTGCCAGCAGTTCCCGCAATGAGCAGTTCTTC
NA	TRBD1	TRBV29-1	TRBJ1-2	CSVERQGSGYTF	TGCAGCGTGGAGCGACAGGGGAGTGGCTACACCTTC
NA	NA	TRBV24-1	TRBJ2-2	CATSPIGNTGELFF	TGTGCCACCAGTCCAATCGGGAACACCGGGGAGCTGTTTTTT
NA	NA	TRBV28	TRBJ1-5	CASSLGRGRINQPQHF	TGTGCCAGCAGTTTGGGAAGGGGAAGGATCAATCAGCCCCAGCATTTT
NA	NA	TRBV11-2	TRBJ2-1	CASSHGGINEQFF	TGTGCCAGCAGCCACGGCGGGATCAATGAGCAGTTCTTC
NA	NA	TRBV2	TRBJ1-1	CASSEGQMNTEAFF	TGTGCCAGCAGTGAAGGACAGATGAACACTGAAGCTTTCTTT
NA	TRBD1	TRBV7-8	TRBJ2-1	CASSLKPGQIYNEQFF	TGTGCCAGCAGCTTGAAACCGGGACAGATATACAATGAGCAGTTCTTC
NA	TRBD2	TRBV28	TRBJ2-7	CASSGRTGLAAYEQYF	TGTGCCAGCAGTGGGAGAACGGGACTAGCGGCTTACGAGCAGTACTTC
NA	NA	TRBV10-2	TRBJ1-2	CASSEPGVYGYTF	TGCGCCAGCAGTGAGCCGGGAGTCTATGGCTACACCTTC
NA	NA	TRBV19	TRBJ2-5	CASSMNSQETQYF	TGTGCCAGTAGTATGAACAGCCAAGAGACCCAGTACTTC
NA	TRBD1	TRBV6-2/TRBV6-3	TRBJ1-2	CASSYMGQRGTF	TGTGCCAGCAGTTACATGGGACAGAGAGGCACCTTC